The 19 T cell receptor beta chains given below trace back to one sample, sequenced in a study of blood T cell repertoires in COVID-19. Generated by immunoSEQ multiplex PCR, the TCRdb table keeps only in-frame clones and is missing some. This table has 200,000 to 300,000 clones, around four fifths appearing once. The specimen was peripheral blood. The receptors stem from a woman in her sixties with active or convalescent COVID-19.

This chain joins TRBV5-6 and TRBJ2-3, with TRBD2 as a possible D gene (5 bases). This CDR3 has 16 amino acids. CDR1 SGHDT and CDR2 YYEEEE come from the germline V gene. Trimming removed 1 base at V and 4 bases at J, with 16 bases between. Here the CDR3 reads CASSLLGRGDADTQYF. The DNA for the CDR3 is TGTGCCAGCAGCTTGTTAGGCCGGGGAGATGCAGATACGCAGTATTTT.

The CDR3 region is CATAYRGGRGNTIYF. The CDR3 bases are TGTGCCACCGCCTATCGAGGGGGCAGAGGAAACACCATATATTTT. This sequence joins TRBV19 and TRBJ1-3; 7 bases are a match to TRBD1. J lost 4 bases, V lost 10 bases, and 13 bases had no gene match. The CDR3 consists of 15 residues. Germline V gene data show CDR1 as LNHDA and CDR2 as SQIVND (reference sequence).

The chain has TRBV5-8 and TRBJ2-1, with 8 nucleotides matching TRBD1. The CDR3 runs to 17 residues. Germline CDR1 is SGHTS and CDR2 is YDEGEE. J gave up 8 bases and V 4 bases, and 17 bases lay outside the gene matches. CDR3 sequence (DNA): TGTGCCAGCAGCCCATTTCGAACCAGGGGGCGGAAGTATGAGCAGTTCTTC. Residues: CASSPFRTRGRKYEQFF.

V and J are TRBV5-1 and TRBJ2-3, with 8 bases aligning to TRBD2. Germline-derived CDR1 and CDR2 are SGHRS and YFSETQ. Losses at the gene ends were 0 bases for V and 4 bases for J; bases not matched to a gene: 4. The CDR3 has 15 residues. The CDR3 is CASSLAGGPPDTQYF. DNA for the CDR3: TGCGCCAGCAGCTTGGCGGGAGGGCCCCCAGATACGCAGTATTTT. Full variable domain (rest looked up from reference TRBV5-1 and TRBJ2-3): KAGVTQTPRYLIKTRGQQVTLSCSPISGHRSVSWYQQTPGQGLQFLFEYFSETQRNKGNFPGRFSGRQFSNSRSEMNVSTLELGDSALYLCASSLAGGPPDTQYFGPGTRLTVL.

The chain uses TRBV30 and TRBJ1-1; 7 positions agree with TRBD1. This CDR3 contains 13 residues. Germline loops: CDR1 GTSNPN, CDR2 SVGIG (reference sequence). V was clipped by 4 bases and J by 6 bases; unmatched bases: 8. CDR3 DNA sequence: TGTGCCTGGACCGGGACAGTAAAGGCTGAAGCTTTCTTT. Protein sequence: CAWTGTVKAEAFF.

This chain links TRBV11-2 with TRBJ2-3; 9 bases fit TRBD2. Losses at the gene ends were 5 bases for V and 2 bases for J; bases not matched to a gene: 8. Germline lookup yields CDR1 SGHAT and CDR2 FQNNGV. CDR3 length equals 16 residues. The CDR3 region has the DNA TGTGCCAGCAGCCTACCGCGGGGGGGCCTCACAGATACGCAGTATTTT. This translates into CASSLPRGGLTDTQYF.

The chain recombines TRBV5-8 with TRBJ2-3; 13 positions match TRBD2. The CDR3 has 17 amino acids. CDR1 SGHTS and CDR2 YDEGEE come from the germline V gene. J gave up 6 bases and V 4 bases, and 11 bases lay outside the gene matches. The CDR3 region is CASSKRLLAGGGDTQYF. In nucleotides, the CDR3 is TGTGCCAGCAGCAAGAGACTACTAGCGGGAGGGGGGGATACGCAGTATTTT.

J is TRBJ2-5 and V is TRBV28; TRBD1 is a possible D gene (6 bases). V was pared by 0 bases and J by 5 bases, with 22 bases between. The CDR3 runs 18 residues. Germline V gene sequence: CDR1 MDHEN, CDR2 SYDVKM. CDR3 coding DNA: TGTGCCAGCAGTTTATGGAAGCCCGGGACACGGGTAGGGGAGACCCAGTACTTC. Encoded protein: CASSLWKPGTRVGETQYF.

V is TRBV29-1 and J is TRBJ2-7; TRBD2 aligns across 10 bases. Germline CDR1 is SQVTM and CDR2 is ANQGSEA. V was pared by 3 bases and J by 0 bases, with 8 bases of the junction left unmatched. The CDR3 has 16 amino acids. CDR3 sequence: CSVDGLAEGSSYEQYF. CDR3 DNA sequence: TGCAGCGTTGATGGACTAGCGGAGGGAAGCTCCTACGAGCAGTACTTC.

The CDR3: CASRIAGRTYEQYF. As DNA, the CDR3 is TGTGCCAGCAGGATAGCGGGTAGAACCTACGAGCAGTACTTC. The chain uses TRBV28 and TRBJ2-7; 7 positions match TRBD2. J gave up 2 bases and V 6 bases, and 7 bases lay outside the gene matches. The CDR3 covers 14 residues. Looked up from germline, CDR1 is MDHEN and CDR2 is SYDVKM.

The V call is TRBV29-1, the J call TRBJ1-5, with 11 bases matching TRBD1. Germline CDR1 reads SQVTM; CDR2 reads ANQGSEA. The V gene end was trimmed by 6 bases and the J gene end by 5 bases; junction bases not matched to a gene: 0. CDR3 length equals 12 residues. Here the CDR3 DNA reads TGCAGCGTGGGACAGGGGGATCAGCCCCAGCATTTT. Amino acids: CSVGQGDQPQHF.

The chain carries TRBV5-1 and TRBJ1-1; TRBD1 matches 7 bases. Germline V gene lookup returns CDR1 SGHRS and CDR2 YFSETQ. The CDR3 has 13 amino acids. The ends lost 3 bases at V and 6 bases at J; junction bases unmatched: 5. CDR3 coding DNA: TGCGCCAGCAGCTCCAACAGGGGCCCTGAAGCTTTCTTT. Protein: CASSSNRGPEAFF.

CDR3 residues: CASSQSGGADTQYF. Here the CDR3 DNA reads TGCGCCAGCAGCCAAAGCGGGGGGGCAGATACGCAGTATTTT. The J gene is TRBJ2-3, the V gene TRBV4-1, with TRBD2 matching over 10 bases. V trimming: 2 bases; J trimming: 4 bases; junction bases outside the gene matches: 0. This CDR3 is 14 amino acids long. In germline, CDR1 is MGHRA, CDR2 YSYEKL.

V usage is TRBV19 and J usage is TRBJ2-1; 11 bases line up with TRBD2. The germline V gene has CDR1 LNHDA and CDR2 SQIVND (reference sequence). The junction had 3 bases not matched to a gene; V was cut back by 4 bases and J by 7 bases. The CDR3 contains 14 residues. CDR3 sequence: CASSSIAGGNEQFF. In DNA form, the CDR3 reads TGTGCCAGTAGTAGCATAGCGGGAGGGAATGAGCAGTTCTTC.

The J gene is TRBJ2-7, the V gene TRBV6-5; TRBD2 aligns across 9 bases. The CDR3 is 16 amino acids. The trim removed 1 base at V and 2 bases at J, leaving 6 bases unmatched. The germline gives CDR1 MNHEY, CDR2 SVGAGI. CDR3: CASSYLSGRSTYEQYF. CDR3 nucleotide sequence: TGTGCCAGCAGTTACTTAAGCGGGAGGTCCACCTACGAGCAGTACTTC.

This clone has only one observation. The chain employs TRBV30 and TRBJ1-1; 10 bases match TRBD1. CDR3 length: 15 residues. Germline assignment: CDR1 GTSNPN and CDR2 SVGIG (reference sequence). Unmatched junction bases numbered 6, after V lost 5 bases and J lost 0 bases. DNA for the CDR3: TGTGCCTGGTCCCCGGGACAGGGGTTGAACACTGAAGCTTTCTTT. Protein sequence: CAWSPGQGLNTEAFF. The full variable domain, with the rest looked up from reference TRBV30 and TRBJ1-1, is SQTIHQWPATLVQPVGSPLSLECTVEGTSNPNLYWYRQAAGRGLQLLFYSVGIGQISSEVPQNLSASRPQDRQFILSSKKLLLSDSGFYLCAWSPGQGLNTEAFFGQGTRLTVV.

Comments on this clone: A junction end diverges from the germline sequence, so it may reflect a read error. This chain connects TRBV5-1 to TRBJ1-4; no firm D call. The CDR3 loop spans 19 amino acids. The germline V gene encodes CDR1 SGHRS and CDR2 YFSETQ. Written as DNA, the CDR3 is TGCGCCAGCAGCTTGGGGGTCCCGGTTGGAGGCTTAACTAATGACAAACTGTTTTTT. It is translated as CASSLGVPVGGLTNDKLFF.

The chain carries TRBV10-3 and TRBJ1-6; 7 bases align to TRBD1. Looked up from germline, CDR1 is ENHRY and CDR2 is SYGVKD. V shed 6 bases and J 10 bases; nucleotides not matched to a gene: 9. The CDR3 sequence is 14 residues long. CDR3 sequence: CAIRPGTAESPLHF. The DNA for the CDR3 is TGTGCCATCAGGCCCGGGACAGCGGAATCACCCCTCCACTTT.

The genes are TRBV25-1 and TRBJ1-2; possibly TRBD1 for D (5 bases). CDR1 and CDR2 (germline): MGHDK, SYGVNS. V was clipped by 5 bases and J by 7 bases, with 23 bases between them. The length of the CDR3 is 16 residues. CDR3 protein: CASSPRTRTNSAGYTF. In DNA, the CDR3 is TGTGCCAGCAGTCCCCGGACACGGACGAATAGTGCTGGCTACACCTTC.